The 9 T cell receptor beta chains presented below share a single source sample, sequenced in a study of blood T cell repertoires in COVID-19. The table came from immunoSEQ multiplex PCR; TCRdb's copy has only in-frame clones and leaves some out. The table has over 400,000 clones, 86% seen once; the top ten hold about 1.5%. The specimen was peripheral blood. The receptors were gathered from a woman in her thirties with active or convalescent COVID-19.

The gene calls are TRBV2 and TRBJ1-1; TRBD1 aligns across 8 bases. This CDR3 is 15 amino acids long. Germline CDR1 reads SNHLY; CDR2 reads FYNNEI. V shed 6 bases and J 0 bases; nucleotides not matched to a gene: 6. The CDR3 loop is CASRAGGYMNTEAFF. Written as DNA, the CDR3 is TGTGCCAGCAGAGCAGGGGGCTACATGAACACTGAAGCTTTCTTT.

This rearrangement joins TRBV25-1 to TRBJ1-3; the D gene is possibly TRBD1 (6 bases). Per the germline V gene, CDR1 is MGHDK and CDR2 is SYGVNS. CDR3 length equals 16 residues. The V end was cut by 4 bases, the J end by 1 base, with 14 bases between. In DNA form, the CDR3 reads TGTGCCAGCAGTGCTGAACAGGGTTGGTCTGGAAACACCATATATTTT. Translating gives CASSAEQGWSGNTIYF.

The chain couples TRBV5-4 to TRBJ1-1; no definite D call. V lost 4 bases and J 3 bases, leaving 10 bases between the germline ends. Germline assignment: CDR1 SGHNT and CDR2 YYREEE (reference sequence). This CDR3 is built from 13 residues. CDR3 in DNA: TGTGCCAGCAGCCCCGCCGAGTACACTGAAGCTTTCTTT. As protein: CASSPAEYTEAFF. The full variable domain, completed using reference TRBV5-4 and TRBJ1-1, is ETGVTQSPTHLIKTRGQQVTLRCSSQSGHNTVSWYQQALGQGPQFIFQYYREEENGRGNFPPRFSGLQFPNYSSELNVNALELDDSALYLCASSPAEYTEAFFGQGTRLTVV.

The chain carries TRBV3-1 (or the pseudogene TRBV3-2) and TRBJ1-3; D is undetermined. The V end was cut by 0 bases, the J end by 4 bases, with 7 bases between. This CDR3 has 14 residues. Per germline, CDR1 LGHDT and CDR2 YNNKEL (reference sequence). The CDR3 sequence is CASSQDGSGNTIYF. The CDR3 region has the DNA TGTGCCAGCAGCCAAGATGGGAGCGGAAACACCATATATTTT.

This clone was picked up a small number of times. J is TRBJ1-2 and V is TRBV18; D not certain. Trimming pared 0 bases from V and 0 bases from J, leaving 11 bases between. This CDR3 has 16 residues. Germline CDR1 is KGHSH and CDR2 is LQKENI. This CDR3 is CASSPPGSSANYGYTF. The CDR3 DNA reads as TGTGCCAGCTCACCACCGGGGAGTTCCGCTAACTATGGCTACACCTTC.

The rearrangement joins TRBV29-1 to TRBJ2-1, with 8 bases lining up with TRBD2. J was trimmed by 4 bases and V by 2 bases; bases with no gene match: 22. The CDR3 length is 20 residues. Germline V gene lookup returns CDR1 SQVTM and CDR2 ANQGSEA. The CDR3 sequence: CSVEPPFAGGFQPDYNEQFF. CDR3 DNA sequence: TGCAGCGTTGAACCCCCTTTTGCGGGAGGTTTTCAACCGGATTACAATGAGCAGTTCTTC.

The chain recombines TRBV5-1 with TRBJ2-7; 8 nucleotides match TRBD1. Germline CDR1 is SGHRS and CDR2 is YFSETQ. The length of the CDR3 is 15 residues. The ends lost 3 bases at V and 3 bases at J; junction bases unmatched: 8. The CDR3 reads CASSWGQDRDYEQYF. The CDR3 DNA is TGCGCCAGCAGCTGGGGCCAGGACAGGGACTACGAGCAGTACTTC.

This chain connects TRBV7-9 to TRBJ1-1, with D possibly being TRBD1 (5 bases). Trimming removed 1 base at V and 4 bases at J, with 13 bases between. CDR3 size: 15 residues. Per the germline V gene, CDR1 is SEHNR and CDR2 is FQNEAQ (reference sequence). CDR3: CASSLDGLGVTEAFF. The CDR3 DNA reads TGTGCCAGCAGCTTAGATGGCTTAGGGGTCACTGAAGCTTTCTTT.

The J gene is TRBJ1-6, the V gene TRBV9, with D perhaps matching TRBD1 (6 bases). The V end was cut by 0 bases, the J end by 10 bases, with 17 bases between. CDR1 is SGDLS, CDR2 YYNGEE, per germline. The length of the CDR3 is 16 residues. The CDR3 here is CASSVEAGTKESPLHF. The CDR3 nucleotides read TGTGCCAGCAGCGTAGAGGCCGGGACAAAGGAATCACCCCTCCACTTT.